This T cell receptor (beta chain) emerged from a study of cytomegalovirus exposure and HLA in healthy donors. Note on this clone: Its target is unknown.

Each donor's status was that of a healthy bone marrow donor. The CDR3 runs to 15 residues. Per germline, CDR1 MNHNY and CDR2 SVGAGI (reference sequence). Deletions cut 6 bases from V and 2 bases from J, with 17 bases between. The PCR made use of 60 Vbeta and 13 Jbeta primers. The table came from immunoSEQ multiplex PCR; TCRdb's copy has only in-frame clones and leaves some out. The sample lists about 150,000 clones; 79% were seen once. Study observations and caveats: The presence/absence work took it that sequencing depth was about the same across donors. TCR beta V- and J-gene trimming was later associated with a missense DCLRE1C variant.

This chain links TRBV6-6 with TRBJ2-7, with a weak D call TRBD1 (5 bases). The receptor comes from a man aged 40-49 years in good health and CMV-seropositive. Input material: PBMCs. The CDR3 here is CASSLPGQGAYEQYF. CDR3 nucleotide sequence: TGTGCCAGCAGCCTCCCCGGGCAGGGTGCCTACGAGCAGTACTTC.